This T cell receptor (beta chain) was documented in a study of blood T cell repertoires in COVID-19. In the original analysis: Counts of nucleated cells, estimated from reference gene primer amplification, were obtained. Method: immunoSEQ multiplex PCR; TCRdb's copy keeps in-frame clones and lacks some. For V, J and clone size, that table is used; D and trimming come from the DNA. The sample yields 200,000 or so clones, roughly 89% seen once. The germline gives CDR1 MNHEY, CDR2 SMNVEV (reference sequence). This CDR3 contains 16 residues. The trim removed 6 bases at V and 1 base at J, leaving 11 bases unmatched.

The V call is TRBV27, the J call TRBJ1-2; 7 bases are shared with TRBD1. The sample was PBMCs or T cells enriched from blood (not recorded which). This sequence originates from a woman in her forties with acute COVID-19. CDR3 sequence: CASRQWGQSLNYGYTF. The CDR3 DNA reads TGTGCCAGCAGACAATGGGGACAGTCCCTTAACTATGGCTACACCTTC.